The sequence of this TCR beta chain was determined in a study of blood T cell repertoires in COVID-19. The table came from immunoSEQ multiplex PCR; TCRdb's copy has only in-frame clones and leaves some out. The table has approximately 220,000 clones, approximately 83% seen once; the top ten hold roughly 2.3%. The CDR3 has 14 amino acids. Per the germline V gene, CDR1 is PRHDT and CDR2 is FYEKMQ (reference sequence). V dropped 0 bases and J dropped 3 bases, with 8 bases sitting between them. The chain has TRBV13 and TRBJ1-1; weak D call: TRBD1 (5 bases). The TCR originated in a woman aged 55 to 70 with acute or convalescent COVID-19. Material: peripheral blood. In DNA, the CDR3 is TGTGCCAGCAGCTTAGGGCAGGGTGACACTGAAGCTTTCTTT. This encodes CASSLGQGDTEAFF.